The 10 T cell receptor beta chains listed next were all sequenced from one sample in a study of cytomegalovirus exposure and HLA in healthy donors. The PCR used 60 Vbeta and 13 Jbeta primers. TCRdb's table, derived via immunoSEQ multiplex PCR, lists solely in-frame clones and lacks some. Here the sample spans roughly 90,000 clones, 90% being singletons. Sequencing was performed on PBMCs. The receptor set was obtained from a man aged 18 to 29 in good health and CMV-seronegative.

The chain couples TRBV7-2 to TRBJ2-5, with 10 positions matching TRBD1. The closer fit of TRBJ2-7 to the DNA end suggests the J call may be wrong. Germline CDR1 reads SGHTA; CDR2 reads FQGNSA. This CDR3 contains 15 residues. The CDR3 protein is CASSLVGQGTYEQYF. The CDR3 DNA follows: TGTGCCAGCAGCTTAGTGGGACAGGGGACCTACGAGCAGTACTTC.

The rearrangement joins TRBV19 to TRBJ1-2; D not certain. The V gene's germline CDR1 is LNHDA and CDR2 SQIVND (reference sequence). The V end lost 3 bases, the J end lost 4 bases, and 6 bases lay between the germline ends. The CDR3 length is 12 residues. CDR3 in DNA: TGTGCCAGTAGTATCTCTGTCTATGGCTACACCTTC. Its translation: CASSISVYGYTF.

This chain joins TRBV28 and TRBJ2-1; 8 nucleotides agree with TRBD2. Germline CDR1 and CDR2: MDHEN and SYDVKM. The CDR3 consists of 15 residues. With 6 bases clipped from V and 8 bases from J, the junction kept 12 bases outside the gene matches. The CDR3 sequence is CASSPGLAGGYEQFF. The CDR3 nucleotides are TGTGCCAGCAGCCCCGGACTAGCTGGAGGATATGAGCAGTTCTTC. Combining the CDR3 with reference TRBV28 and TRBJ2-1 gives the whole variable domain DVKVTQSSRYLVKRTGEKVFLECVQDMDHENMFWYRQDPGLGLRLIYFSYDVKMKEKGDIPEGYSVSREKKERFSLILESASTNQTSMYLCASSPGLAGGYEQFFGPGTRLTVL.

This chain links TRBV10-3 with TRBJ1-2; 7 nucleotides line up with TRBD1. After removal of 0 bases from V and 9 bases from J, the junction contained 4 bases not matched to a gene. The germline gives CDR1 ENHRY, CDR2 SYGVKD. This CDR3 comprises 13 residues. The CDR3 region has the DNA TGTGCCATCAGTGAGTCGGGACAGCCTAGCTACACCTTC. This translates into CAISESGQPSYTF.

This clone came up once. The chain couples TRBV7-9 to TRBJ1-6; D gene ambiguous. This CDR3 spans 14 amino acids. V lost 5 bases and J 7 bases, leaving 12 bases between the germline ends. Germline V gene lookup returns CDR1 SEHNR and CDR2 FQNEAQ (reference sequence). CDR3 sequence reads: CASSLGRGNSPLHF. CDR3 in DNA: TGTGCCAGCAGCCTCGGACGGGGAAATTCACCCCTCCACTTT.

This chain uses TRBV6-1 with TRBJ1-5, with a possible D match to TRBD1 (5 bases). V was clipped by 3 bases and J by 6 bases, with 15 bases between them. This CDR3 has 15 amino acids. Germline-derived CDR1 and CDR2 are MNHNS and SASEGT. The CDR3 DNA is TGTGCCAGCAGTGAGGCCGGGACTGCTTTTCAGCCCCAGCATTTT. As protein: CASSEAGTAFQPQHF.

J is TRBJ2-5 and V is TRBV7-2; 8 bases match TRBD1. CDR1 SGHTA and CDR2 FQGNSA come from the germline V gene. The V gene end was trimmed by 6 bases and the J gene end by 4 bases; junction bases not matched to a gene: 7. The CDR3 length is 14 residues. CDR3 DNA sequence: TGTGCCAGCAGTTCCGGACAGGGTGGAGAGACCCAGTACTTC. This encodes CASSSGQGGETQYF.

The chain uses TRBV7-6 and TRBJ2-7; 9 bases match TRBD1. Germline V gives CDR1 SGHVS, CDR2 FNYEAQ. The CDR3 runs to 18 residues. V lost 1 base to trimming and J lost 6 bases; unmatched junction nucleotides: 16. CDR3 loop: CASSLGPPPGQGPSEQYF. CDR3 nucleotides: TGTGCCAGCAGCTTAGGCCCTCCCCCGGGACAGGGTCCCAGCGAGCAGTACTTC.

This chain connects TRBV28 to TRBJ2-7, with D hard to call. CDR1 and CDR2 from the germline V gene are MDHEN and SYDVKM. The ends were cut back, 6 bases at V and 0 bases at J, with 15 bases in the middle. The CDR3 is 15 amino acids. The CDR3: CASRMKLVPSYEQYF. For the CDR3, the DNA is TGTGCCAGCAGGATGAAACTGGTCCCCTCCTACGAGCAGTACTTC. The whole variable domain, filled in from reference TRBV28 and TRBJ2-7, reads DVKVTQSSRYLVKRTGEKVFLECVQDMDHENMFWYRQDPGLGLRLIYFSYDVKMKEKGDIPEGYSVSREKKERFSLILESASTNQTSMYLCASRMKLVPSYEQYFGPGTRLTVT.

This chain uses TRBV19 with TRBJ1-4; D possibly corresponds to TRBD1 (6 bases). V shed 7 bases and J shed 4 bases, with 16 bases lying between them. The CDR3 is 15 amino acids. CDR1 is LNHDA, CDR2 SQIVND, per germline (reference sequence). CDR3 loop: CASTPRGRDNEKLFF. CDR3 DNA: TGTGCCAGTACCCCCAGGGGACGGGATAATGAAAAACTGTTTTTT.